This T cell receptor beta chain was sequenced in a study of stem cell transplantation in POMP-related autoinflammatory disease. CDR1 is SNHLY, CDR2 FYNNEI, per germline. This CDR3 contains 15 residues. Trimming pared 7 bases from V and 0 bases from J, leaving 13 bases between. Note on this clone: Antigen unknown.

Libraries were prepared by immunoSEQ multiplex PCR; TCRdb keeps only in-frame clonotypes and omits some of them. The data contain 30,000 or so clones, almost 90% of them singletons. Study results and caveats: PRAID patients trended toward lower TRB diversity and higher clonality in all analyzed T-cell subsets.

This sequence originates from a human donor with POMP-related autoinflammation and immune dysregulation (PRAID). The source was CD4+ T cells from PBMCs, collected before stem cell transplantation. The gene calls are TRBV2 and TRBJ1-3; D remains ambiguous. CDR3 protein: CASIPHLRSGNTIYF. CDR3 nucleotides: TGTGCCAGCATACCACATCTACGCTCTGGAAACACCATATATTTT.